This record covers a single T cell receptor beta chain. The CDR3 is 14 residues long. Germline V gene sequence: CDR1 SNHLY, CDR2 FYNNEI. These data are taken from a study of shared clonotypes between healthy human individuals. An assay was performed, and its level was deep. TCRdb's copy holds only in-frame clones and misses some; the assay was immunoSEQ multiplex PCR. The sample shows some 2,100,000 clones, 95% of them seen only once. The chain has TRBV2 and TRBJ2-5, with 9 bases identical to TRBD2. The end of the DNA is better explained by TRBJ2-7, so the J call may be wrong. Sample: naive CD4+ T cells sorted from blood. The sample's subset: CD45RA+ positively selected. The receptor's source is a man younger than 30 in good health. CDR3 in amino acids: CASRPTSGFYEQYF. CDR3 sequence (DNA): TGTGCCAGCCGTCCGACTAGCGGATTTTACGAGCAGTACTTC.